This T cell receptor (beta chain) was identified during a study of response to subunit inactivated influenza vaccine. General study results and limits: Authors proposed each seasonal influenza vaccination draws in few new T cells.

TCRdb fed the RT-PCR reads into MiXCR, producing one record per CDR3 protein. The data hold 650,000 to 800,000 distinct CDR3 sequences, with over 11% observed a single time. This clonotype was detected a few times. Its antigen is as yet unknown. This specimen was PBMCs from blood, taken roughly 15 days before vaccination. The sequence was collected from a man aged 50-60 years who received an inactivated influenza vaccine.

The CDR3 protein is CASGGLREQFF. In DNA, the CDR3 is TGCGCCAGCGGAGGCCTCCGTGAGCAGTTCTTC. V and J are TRBV4-1 and TRBJ2-1; D perhaps matches TRBD2 (5 bases). Trimming cost V 8 bases and J 9 bases, with 11 bases left between them. This CDR3 has 11 amino acids. Per germline, CDR1 MGHRA and CDR2 YSYEKL.